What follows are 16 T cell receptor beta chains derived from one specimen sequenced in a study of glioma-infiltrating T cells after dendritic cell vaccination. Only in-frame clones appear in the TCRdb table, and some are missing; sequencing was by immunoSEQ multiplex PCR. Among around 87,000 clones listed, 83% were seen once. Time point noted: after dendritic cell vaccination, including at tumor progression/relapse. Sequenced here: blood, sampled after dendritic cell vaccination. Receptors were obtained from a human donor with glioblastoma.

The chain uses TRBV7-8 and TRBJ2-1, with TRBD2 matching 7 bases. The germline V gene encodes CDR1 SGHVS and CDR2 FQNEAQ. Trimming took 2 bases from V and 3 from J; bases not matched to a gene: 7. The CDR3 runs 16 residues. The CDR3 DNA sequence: TGTGCCAGCAGCTTAAACGCGGGGGAGTACTACAATGAGCAGTTCTTC. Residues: CASSLNAGEYYNEQFF.

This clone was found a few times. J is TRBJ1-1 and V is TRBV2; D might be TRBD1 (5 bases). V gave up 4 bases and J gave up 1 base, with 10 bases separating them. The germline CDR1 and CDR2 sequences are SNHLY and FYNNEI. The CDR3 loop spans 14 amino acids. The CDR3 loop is CASSGTPQNTEAFF. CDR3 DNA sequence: TGTGCCAGCAGTGGGACACCTCAGAACACTGAAGCTTTCTTT.

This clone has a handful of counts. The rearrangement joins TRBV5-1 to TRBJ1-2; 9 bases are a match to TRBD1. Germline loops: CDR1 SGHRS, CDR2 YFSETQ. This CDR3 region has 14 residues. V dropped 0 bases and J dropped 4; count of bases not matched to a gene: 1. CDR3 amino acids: CASSLGDRAYGYTF. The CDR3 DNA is TGCGCCAGCAGCTTGGGGGACAGGGCCTATGGCTACACCTTC.

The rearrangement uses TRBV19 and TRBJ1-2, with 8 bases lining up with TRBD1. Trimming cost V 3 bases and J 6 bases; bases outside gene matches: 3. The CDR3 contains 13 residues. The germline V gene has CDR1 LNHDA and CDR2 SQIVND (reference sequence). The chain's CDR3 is CASSMGDRNGYTF. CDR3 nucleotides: TGTGCCAGTAGTATGGGGGACAGGAATGGCTACACCTTC.

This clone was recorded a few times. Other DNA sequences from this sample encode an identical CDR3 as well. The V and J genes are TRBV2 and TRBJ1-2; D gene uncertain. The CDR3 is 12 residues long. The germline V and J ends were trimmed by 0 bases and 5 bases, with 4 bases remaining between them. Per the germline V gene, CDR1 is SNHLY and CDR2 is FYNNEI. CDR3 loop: CASSEARYGYTF. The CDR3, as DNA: TGTGCCAGCAGTGAAGCGAGATATGGCTACACCTTC.

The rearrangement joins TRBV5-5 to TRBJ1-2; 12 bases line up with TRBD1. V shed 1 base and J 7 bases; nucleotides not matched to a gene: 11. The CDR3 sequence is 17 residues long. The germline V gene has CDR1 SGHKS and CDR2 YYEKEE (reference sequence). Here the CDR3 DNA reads TGTGCCAGCAGCTTGAGGCCCGGGACAGGGGGCTCGGGTGGCTACACCTTC. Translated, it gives CASSLRPGTGGSGGYTF.

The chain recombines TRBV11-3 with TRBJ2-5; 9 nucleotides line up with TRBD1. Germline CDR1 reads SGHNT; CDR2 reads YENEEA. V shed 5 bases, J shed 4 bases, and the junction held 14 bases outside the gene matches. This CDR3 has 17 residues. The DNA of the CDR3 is TGTGCCAGCAGCATGACCTTCGGACAGGGGAAAGGAGAGACCCAGTACTTC. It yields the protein CASSMTFGQGKGETQYF.

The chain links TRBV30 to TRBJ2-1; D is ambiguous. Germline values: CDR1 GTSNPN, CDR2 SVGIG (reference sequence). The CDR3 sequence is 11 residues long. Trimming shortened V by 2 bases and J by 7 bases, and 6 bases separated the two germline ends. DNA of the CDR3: TGTGCCTGGAGTCACCAGAATGAGCAGTTCTTC. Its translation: CAWSHQNEQFF.

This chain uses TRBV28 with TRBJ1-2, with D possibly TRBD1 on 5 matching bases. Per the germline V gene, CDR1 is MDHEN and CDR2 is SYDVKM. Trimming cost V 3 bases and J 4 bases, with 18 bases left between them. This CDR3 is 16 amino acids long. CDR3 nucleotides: TGTGCCAGCAGTTTGGGAGGAGGGGTTCGGTCCTATGGCTACACCTTC. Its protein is CASSLGGGVRSYGYTF.

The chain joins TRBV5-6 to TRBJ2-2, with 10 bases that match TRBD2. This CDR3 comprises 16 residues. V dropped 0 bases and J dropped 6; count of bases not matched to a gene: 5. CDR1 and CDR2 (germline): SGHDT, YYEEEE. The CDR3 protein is CASSLVIAGGSGELFF. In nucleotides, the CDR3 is TGTGCCAGCAGCTTGGTGATAGCGGGGGGATCCGGGGAGCTGTTTTTT.

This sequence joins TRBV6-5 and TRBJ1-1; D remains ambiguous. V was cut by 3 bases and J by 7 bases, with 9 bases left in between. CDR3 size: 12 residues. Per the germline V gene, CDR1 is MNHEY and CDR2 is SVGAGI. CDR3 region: CASSYSADEAFF. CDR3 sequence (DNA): TGTGCCAGCAGTTATTCGGCGGATGAAGCTTTCTTT.

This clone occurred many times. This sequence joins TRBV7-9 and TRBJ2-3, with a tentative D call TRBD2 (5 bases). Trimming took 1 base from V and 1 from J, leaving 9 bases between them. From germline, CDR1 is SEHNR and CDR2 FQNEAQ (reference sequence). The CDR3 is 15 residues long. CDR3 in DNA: TGTGCCAGCAGCTTAGAGCGGAGCCGCACAGATACGCAGTATTTT. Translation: CASSLERSRTDTQYF.

For the CDR3, the DNA is TGTGCCAGCAGTGAAGGACAGGGGACCTCACCCCTCCACTTT. Translation: CASSEGQGTSPLHF. The gene calls are TRBV6-1 and TRBJ1-6; 8 bases match TRBD1. Trimming removed 1 base from V and 10 bases from J; junction bases left unmatched: 3. This CDR3 is built from 14 residues. The germline V gene has CDR1 MNHNS and CDR2 SASEGT.

The CDR3 DNA reads as TGTGCCAGCAGCAAAACTAGGGACAGGGAGTGGAATCAGCCCCAGCATTTT. It yields the protein CASSKTRDREWNQPQHF. The chain combines TRBV9 with TRBJ1-5; TRBD1 matches 9 bases. Germline loops: CDR1 SGDLS, CDR2 YYNGEE. The CDR3 extends over 17 amino acids. Trimming took 4 bases from V and 4 from J; bases not matched to a gene: 12.

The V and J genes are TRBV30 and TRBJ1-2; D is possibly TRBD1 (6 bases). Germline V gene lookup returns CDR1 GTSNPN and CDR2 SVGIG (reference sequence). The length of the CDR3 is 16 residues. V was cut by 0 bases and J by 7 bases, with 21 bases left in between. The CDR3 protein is CAWSVLTGDDSRGYTF. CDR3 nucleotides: TGTGCCTGGAGTGTGTTGACAGGCGACGATTCTCGTGGCTACACCTTC.

In nucleotides, the CDR3 is TGTGCCAGCAGCGGGGGGGACAGGGGGCTGTTGGAGACCCAGTACTTC. Translation: CASSGGDRGLLETQYF. The V and J genes are TRBV5-4 and TRBJ2-5; TRBD1 agrees at 12 bases. V lost 4 bases, J lost 5 bases, and 9 bases stayed unmatched. Germline V gene data show CDR1 as SGHNT and CDR2 as YYREEE (reference sequence). The length of the CDR3 is 16 residues.